This T cell receptor beta chain is drawn from a study of OX40 agonist ivuxolimab in advanced cancers. Turning to the overall study: Ivuxolimab, which targeted the costimulatory receptor OX40 (CD134), was an agonistic, fully human IgG2 monoclonal antibody. The dose-escalation cohort was 82.7% male with a mean age of approximately 60 years, ranging from 23 to 79. Intravenous ivuxolimab was administered to patients every 2 weeks at six dose levels: 0.01, 0.1, 0.3, 1.5, 3 and 10 mg/kg. The purpose of peripheral TCRbeta sequencing was to test whether ivuxolimab changed TCR sequence diversity and led to clonal T-cell expansion. Patients were allowed to have had prior anti-PD-1, anti-PD-L1 or anti-CTLA-4 therapy, and around two fifths of the dose-escalation patients had been treated with checkpoint inhibitors. Among the 52 dose-escalation patients, 19 had hepatocellular carcinoma, roughly 15 melanoma, 9 renal cell carcinoma and 9 head and neck cancer. The monotherapy dose-escalation portion (N ≈ 50 patients) of the phase I ivuxolimab trial is reported in the paper. Partial responses occurred in three dose-escalation patients: two with cutaneous melanoma and one with hepatocellular carcinoma. Beyond this particular receptor, the publication reports: Clonal expansion of both CD4+ and CD8+ blood T cells was observed from baseline to week 6 at doses 0.1 to 3.0 mg/kg. Low levels of normalized T-cell clonal expansion were also seen in some patients who did not respond. Which antigens the clonally expanded peripheral T cells were specific for was not determined. After ivuxolimab, expanded clones were on average more numerous among CD8+ T cells than among CD4+ T cells. In partial responders in the 0.1-3.0 mg/kg groups, normalized peripheral clonal expansion was found to be among the lowest, especially among CD8+ T cells.

Genomic DNA was isolated from the sorted cells so that the TCRbeta CDR3 region could be sequenced. TCRbeta CDR3 regions were sequenced using the immunoSEQ Assay. This is the immuneACCESS table as TCRdb keeps it, with only in-frame sequences that have V and J called. A part of the clones is gone; compared with another copy, unresolved V genes explain less than half, and the rest is unexplained. The sample table lists 90,000 to 100,000 clones, approximately 85% of them with a count of one. The ten biggest clones cover 3.8% of the sample. Relative to germline, V is missing 4 bases and J is missing 3 bases, with 3 bases of the junction outside any gene match. CDR1 and CDR2 are drawn from the germline V gene: LGHNA, YNFKEQ. The CDR3 runs 14 amino acids, cysteine and phenylalanine included. Of all the DNA, just the CDR3 is kept, 42 bases in frame from base 1. This clone was counted a few times. The specificity of this receptor is unknown. No much larger clonotype is one base removed from it; base qualities were not supplied.

The trial excluded patients who had a history of autoimmune disease or who were on systemic immunosuppression. In every dose cohort, peripheral blood was drawn for TCR sequencing at baseline, cycle 4 day 1, and cycle 7 day 1. Samples came from an open-label, multicenter, first-in-human phase I dose-escalation trial of ivuxolimab. The trial enrolled adults with locally advanced or metastatic head and neck squamous cell, hepatocellular, melanoma or renal cell carcinoma. CD4+ and CD8+ T cells were sorted separately from peripheral blood before TCR sequencing. This specimen consisted of CD4+ or CD8+ T cells sorted from blood, obtained in a trial of the OX40 agonist ivuxolimab. This clonotype was sampled from an adult with an advanced solid tumor such as melanoma, head and neck, liver or kidney cancer. The rearranged segments are TRBV4-2 and TRBJ2-7, and TRBD2 aligns with 10 junction nucleotides. The sequenced DNA is TGTGCCAGCAGCCCTAGGACTAGCGGCTACGAGCAGTACTTC. Translated, this gives CASSPRTSGYEQYF.